A selection of T cell receptor beta chains follows, all from one sample in a study of CD8 T cells in ankylosing spondylitis. Each CDR3 protein is one row after TCRdb ran MiXCR on the 5' RACE reads. This table holds just under 350,000 distinct CDR3 sequences, roughly 14% found once. Sequencing was performed on blood, either unsorted or a sorted T cell fraction (not recorded which). The receptors derive from a male donor with ankylosing spondylitis or in good health (not recorded which). The CDR3 runs from the conserved cysteine through the conserved F or W. Each record gives: J gene, D gene, V gene, clone size, CDR3 DNA, CDR3 protein. A D gene is named only where the DNA matches it firmly. Clone size is stated in some rows and not others, as once, few, many or a class when expanded.

>TRBJ1-2|.|TRBV10-1|few
TGCGCCAGCAGTGATGTCTTTCGGCAGGGCGCGGAGGGCTACACCTTC
CASSDVFRQGAEGYTF
>TRBJ2-3|.|TRBV29-1|.
TGCACCCTCGACGGGGGCACAGATACGCAGTATTTT
CTLDGGTDTQYF
>TRBJ1-1|.|TRBV12-3/TRBV12-4|many
TGTGCCAGCAGTACGGACCTGGTCACTGAAGCTTTCTTT
CASSTDLVTEAFF
>TRBJ1-5|.|TRBV3-1|few
TGTGCCAGCAGCCAATCAACGAGGGGCCAGCCCCAGCATTTT
CASSQSTRGQPQHF
>TRBJ2-7|TRBD1|TRBV2|.
TGTGCCACCAAGAGGGGGCCAGGGTCCGAGCAGTACTTC
CATKRGPGSEQYF
>TRBJ2-1|.|TRBV7-8|few
TGTGCCAGCAGCTTAGAAGGCTCGGTCTACAATGAGCAGTTCTTC
CASSLEGSVYNEQFF
>TRBJ1-5|.|TRBV7-8|once
TGTGCCAGCAGTAAAGATGGGGAAACGGATCAGCCCCAGCATTTT
CASSKDGETDQPQHF
>TRBJ1-2|.|TRBV7-9|many
TGTGCCAGCAGCTTAGACGGGGCGGGTCTCTATGGCTACACCTTC
CASSLDGAGLYGYTF
>TRBJ2-1|.|TRBV7-2|many
TGTGCCAGCAGCTTCCCAGGCTCCTACAATGAGCAGTTCTTC
CASSFPGSYNEQFF
>TRBJ2-1|TRBD1|TRBV7-2|few
TGTGCCAGCAGCCGAATTAAAACAGGGGACGCGTTCTTC
CASSRIKTGDAFF
>TRBJ1-1|.|TRBV20-1|few
TGCAGTGCTTCCTTATCCGGGCTGAACACTGAAGCTTTCTTT
CSASLSGLNTEAFF
>TRBJ2-7|TRBD1|TRBV2|few
TGTGCCAGCAGCGTCTTACAGGGGGCTTCGTACTTC
CASSVLQGASYF
>TRBJ1-1|TRBD1|TRBV3-1|.
TGTGCCAGCAGCCAGATACAGGGGGCGGAAGCTTTCTTT
CASSQIQGAEAFF
>TRBJ2-5|.|TRBV5-1|.
TGCGCCAGCAGCTTAGAAGGGGCCGTGGTTGTATTC
CASSLEGAVVVF
>TRBJ2-7|TRBD2|TRBV20-1|few
TGCAGTGCGGGGGTAAACTTTCTGGGGCGTTGGGCGGGAGAAACCTACGAGCAGTACTTC
CSAGVNFLGRWAGETYEQYF
>TRBJ2-1|.|TRBV29-1|few
TGCAGCGTTGAGAGGGACGGCCGCTACAATGAGCAGTTCTTC
CSVERDGRYNEQFF
>TRBJ1-1|TRBD1|TRBV5-6|.
TGTGCCAGCAGCGGAGACAGGGGCCGGAACACTGAAGCTTTCTTT
CASSGDRGRNTEAFF
>TRBJ2-7|.|TRBV21-1|few
TGTGCCAGCAGCTTCAAATCCGGGGCTAGCGGGAGGCTTACCTACGAGCAGTACTTC
CASSFKSGASGRLTYEQYF
>TRBJ2-7|TRBD1|TRBV18|.
TGTGCCAGCTCATCAATGACGACAGGGGGGCGATACGAGCAGTACTTC
CASSSMTTGGRYEQYF
>TRBJ2-2|.|TRBV5-1|.
TGCGCCAGCAGCTTCAACGGGGCGAGCGGGGAGCTGTTTTTT
CASSFNGASGELFF
>TRBJ2-7|.|TRBV2|few
TGTGCCAGCCTAAAGTACGAGCAGTACTTC
CASLKYEQYF
>TRBJ1-5|.|TRBV3-1|many
TGTGCCAGCAGCCAACAACAACCCCTCCAAAGAGAGCCCCAGCATTTT
CASSQQQPLQREPQHF
>TRBJ1-2|TRBD1|TRBV5-1|.
TGCGCCAGCAGCTTGGGGGGACAGTCTCTTTATGGTGGCTACACCTTC
CASSLGGQSLYGGYTF
>TRBJ2-5|.|TRBV29-1|few
TGCAGTGTTATGCCTATAGCGGAGACCCAGTACTTC
CSVMPIAETQYF
>TRBJ2-1|TRBD1|TRBV27|few
TGTGCCAGCAGTTCAATGGCCGGGGACAGGCTGGGCAATGAGCAGTTCTTC
CASSSMAGDRLGNEQFF
>TRBJ2-3|.|TRBV5-1|.
TGCGCCAGCAGCTTGGCAGTTGCGCCGGCTAGCACAGATACGCAGTATTTT
CASSLAVAPASTDTQYF
>TRBJ2-1|TRBD2|TRBV5-1|.
TGCGCCAGCAGCTTGGAATCAGCGGGGGACAATGAGCAGTTCTTC
CASSLESAGDNEQFF
>TRBJ2-6|TRBD2|TRBV6-1|.
TGTGCCAGCAGAGGGACTAGCGGAAAAGGAACTGGGGCCAACGTCCTGACTTTC
CASRGTSGKGTGANVLTF
>TRBJ1-1|.|TRBV4-1|few
TGCGCCAGCAGCCAAGGGACGGCCAGGGGGAACACTGAAGCTTTCTTT
CASSQGTARGNTEAFF
>TRBJ2-1|TRBD2|TRBV5-1|many
TGCGCCAGCAGCTTGGTTCTAGCGGGAGAACCGGATGAGCAGTTCTTC
CASSLVLAGEPDEQFF
>TRBJ2-3|.|TRBV20-1|many
TGCAGTGCTTCTGACGTCCGGGGGAGCACAGATACGCAGTATTTT
CSASDVRGSTDTQYF
>TRBJ2-1|TRBD2|TRBV20-1|.
TGCAGTGCCTGGACTAGCGGGAGGCCTAGCTCCTACAATGAGCAGTTCTTC
CSAWTSGRPSSYNEQFF
>TRBJ1-2|.|TRBV9|.
TGTGCCAGCAGCCCCGATAGGGGCCTCCAATATGGCTACACCTTC
CASSPDRGLQYGYTF
>TRBJ1-2|TRBD1|TRBV18|.
TGTGCCAGCTCAGTAACAGGGGGTCATGGCTACACCTTC
CASSVTGGHGYTF
>TRBJ2-2|.|TRBV24-1|.
TGTGCCACCAGGGGAGCGGATCTCACCGGGGAGCTGTTTTTT
CATRGADLTGELFF
>TRBJ2-3|.|TRBV4-1|few
TGCGCCAGCAGCCAACCTGGGACAGATACGCAGTATTTT
CASSQPGTDTQYF
>TRBJ1-6|.|TRBV6-6|few
TGTGCCGGCGGACCCAATTCACCCCTCCACTTT
CAGGPNSPLHF
>TRBJ2-1|TRBD2|TRBV7-2|few
TGTGCCAGCACCCGACTAGCGGGGGCGCGGGGATCCAATGAGCAGTTCTTC
CASTRLAGARGSNEQFF
>TRBJ2-1|TRBD1|TRBV15|many
TGTGCCACCAGCAGAACCCGAGGCAGGGGGTCGAGTGAGCAGTTCTTC
CATSRTRGRGSSEQFF